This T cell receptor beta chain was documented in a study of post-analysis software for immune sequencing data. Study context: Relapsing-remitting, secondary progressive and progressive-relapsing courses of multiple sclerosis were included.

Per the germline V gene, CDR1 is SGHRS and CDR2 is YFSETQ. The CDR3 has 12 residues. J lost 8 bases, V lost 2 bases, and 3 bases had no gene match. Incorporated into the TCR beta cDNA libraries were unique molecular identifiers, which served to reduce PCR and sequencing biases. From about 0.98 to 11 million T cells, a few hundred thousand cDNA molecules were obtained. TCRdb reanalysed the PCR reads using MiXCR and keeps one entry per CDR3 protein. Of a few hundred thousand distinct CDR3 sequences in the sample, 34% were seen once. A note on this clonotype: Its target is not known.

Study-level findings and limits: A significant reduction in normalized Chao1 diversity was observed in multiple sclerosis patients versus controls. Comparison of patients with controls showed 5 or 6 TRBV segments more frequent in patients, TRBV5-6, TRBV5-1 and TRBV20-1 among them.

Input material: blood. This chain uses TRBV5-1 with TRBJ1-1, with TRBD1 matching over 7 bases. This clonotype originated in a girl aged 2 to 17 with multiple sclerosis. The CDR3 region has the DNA TGCGCCAGCAGCTTAGTGACAGGGGAAGCTTTCTTT. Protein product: CASSLVTGEAFF.